The rows below give T cell receptor beta chains drawn from one sample of a study of blood T cell repertoires in COVID-19. Clones were read by immunoSEQ multiplex PCR, and TCRdb kept only the in-frame ones, dropping some. Altogether fewer than 250,000 clones are present, about nine tenths being singletons, with the ten largest covering under 2%. The specimen sequenced was peripheral blood. These receptor sequences come from a man between 65 and 79 years old with acute or convalescent COVID-19. CDR3s leave out the opening cysteine and the closing phenylalanine or tryptophan. Clone size is shown for a subset of rows, as once, few, many or a class of expanded clone.

clone size | CDR3 length | V gene | CDR3 protein
. | 14 | TRBV9 | ASSVRTSGRQDTQY
. | 12 | TRBV11-3 | ASSPTGLTGELF
. | 9 | TRBV2 | ARGQGDGYT
. | 12 | TRBV28 | ASSLRGTSYEQY
once | 11 | TRBV24-1 | ATSDGANYGYT
few | 14 | TRBV7-2 | ATRQMTGPIYNEQF
. | 15 | TRBV4-2 | ASSQAPGQTNTGELF
. | 15 | TRBV3-1/TRBV3-2 | ASSRGTSGAYYNEQF
. | 12 | TRBV4-2 | ASSLGGGNTEAF
. | 10 | TRBV9 | ASGPGAGELF
. | 14 | TRBV7-2 | ASSLVGGQNNSPLH
once | 10 | TRBV7-2 | ASSSHISEQF
. | 12 | TRBV10-3 | AITAGTSNYGYT
. | 12 | TRBV6-1 | ASSQVQDNQPQH
. | 14 | TRBV27 | ASRPRAGEGPYEQY
. | 16 | TRBV13 | ASSLQGTADTSTDTQY
. | 12 | TRBV19 | ASSPRTGSYEQY
. | 11 | TRBV2 | ASKRGLSNEQY
. | 11 | TRBV25-1 | ASSVTAGETQY
. | 13 | TRBV19 | ASSISAGTRNEQF
. | 12 | TRBV18 | ASSPYTGGETQY
. | 11 | TRBV25-1 | ASRGQETYEQY
once | 13 | TRBV9 | ASSATVGVGNTIY